These 14 T cell receptor beta chains were all obtained from the same sample, sequenced in a study of OX40 agonist ivuxolimab in advanced cancers. Sequencing used immunoSEQ multiplex PCR; TCRdb keeps in-frame clones, though not all of them. Of tens of thousands of clones listed, 70% to 90% are singletons. Specimen: CD4+ or CD8+ T cells sorted from blood, collected in a trial of the OX40 agonist ivuxolimab. The source is an adult with an advanced solid tumor such as melanoma, head and neck, liver or kidney cancer.

The chain is built from TRBV11-2 and TRBJ2-2; unclear D gene. The germline V gene encodes CDR1 SGHAT and CDR2 FQNNGV. The CDR3 is made up of 15 amino acids. Trimming stripped 5 bases from V and 6 bases from J, with 16 bases between. The CDR3 coding sequence is TGTGCCAGCAGCCCAAATACCCGTACTGCCGGGGAGCTGTTTTTT. It specifies CASSPNTRTAGELFF.

The V gene is TRBV6-6, the J gene TRBJ1-2; D not resolved. Germline assignment: CDR1 MNHNY and CDR2 SVGAGI (reference sequence). With 2 bases removed from V and 8 bases from J, the gap between germline ends came to 9 bases. The CDR3 consists of 12 residues. CDR3 bases: TGTGCCAGCAGTTACGAGAGTAGAGGCTACACCTTC. This encodes CASSYESRGYTF.

V and J are TRBV2 and TRBJ2-7, with unresolved D. Germline CDR1 reads SNHLY; CDR2 reads FYNNEI. Trimming took off 6 bases at V and 0 bases at J, with 9 bases between the two ends. The CDR3 runs 13 residues. The CDR3 reads CASRSGFSYEQYF. The DNA for the CDR3 is TGTGCCAGCAGGTCCGGCTTCTCCTACGAGCAGTACTTC.

The rearrangement uses TRBV4-1 and TRBJ2-7; no clear D. In germline, CDR1 is MGHRA, CDR2 YSYEKL. CDR3 size: 14 residues. The V and J ends lost 0 bases and 2 bases respectively, with 8 bases between them. The CDR3 loop reads CASSQDIGAYEQYF. CDR3 coding DNA: TGCGCCAGCAGCCAAGATATCGGAGCCTACGAGCAGTACTTC.

The gene calls are TRBV5-6 and TRBJ2-3, with D possibly matching TRBD2 (6 bases). The germline V gene has CDR1 SGHDT and CDR2 YYEEEE. The CDR3 has 15 residues. V was clipped by 6 bases and J by 4 bases, with 18 bases between them. In DNA form, the CDR3 reads TGTGCCAGCACGGGGGAACCCAGCGGTGCAGATACGCAGTATTTT. Translating it yields CASTGEPSGADTQYF.

The chain joins TRBV9 to TRBJ2-1, with D tentatively TRBD2 (6 bases). The germline gives CDR1 SGDLS, CDR2 YYNGEE. The CDR3 sequence is 15 residues long. The ends were cut back, 4 bases at V and 0 bases at J, with 11 bases in the middle. The CDR3 region has the DNA TGTGCCAGCAGCCCGTCGGGGGACTCCTACAATGAGCAGTTCTTC. It specifies CASSPSGDSYNEQFF.

CDR3 sequence (DNA): TGTGCCAGTAGTCTAGGACAGGGGATAGGTGGGGCCAACGTCCTGACTTTC. This codes for CASSLGQGIGGANVLTF. The rearrangement joins TRBV19 to TRBJ2-6; 9 bases line up with TRBD1. This CDR3 region has 17 residues. Losses at the gene ends were 5 bases for V and 3 bases for J; bases not matched to a gene: 8. Germline V gives CDR1 LNHDA, CDR2 SQIVND (reference sequence).

The chain employs TRBV7-9 and TRBJ2-5; the D is unclear. This CDR3 has 13 residues. Germline loops: CDR1 SEHNR, CDR2 FQNEAQ (reference sequence). Trimming cost V 3 bases and J 5 bases, with 10 bases left between them. The CDR3: CASSFPLGETQYF. In DNA, the CDR3 is TGTGCCAGCAGCTTTCCCCTGGGGGAGACCCAGTACTTC.

The chain has TRBV7-8 and TRBJ1-5; 8 nucleotides match TRBD1. This CDR3 contains 20 residues. In germline, CDR1 is SGHVS, CDR2 FQNEAQ. V shed 1 base and J 3 bases; nucleotides not matched to a gene: 17. The CDR3 DNA follows: TGTGCCAGCAGCTTAGTCGCCACCAGATACAGGGGGACGGCCAATCAGCCCCAGCATTTT. This gives the protein CASSLVATRYRGTANQPQHF. The full variable domain, its missing parts supplied by reference TRBV7-8 and TRBJ1-5, is GAGVSQSPRYKVAKRGQDVALRCDPISGHVSLFWYQQALGQGPEFLTYFQNEAQLDKSGLPSDRFFAERPEGSVSTLKIQRTQQEDSAVYLCASSLVATRYRGTANQPQHFGDGTRLSIL.

The chain is built from TRBV19 and TRBJ2-7; D is uncertain. Germline-derived CDR1 and CDR2 are LNHDA and SQIVND (reference sequence). The length of the CDR3 is 15 residues. V was pared by 6 bases and J by 4 bases, with 19 bases between. The CDR3 loop reads CASSHQGPATYEQYF. CDR3 DNA: TGTGCCAGTAGCCATCAAGGGCCGGCAACTTACGAGCAGTACTTC.

The chain employs TRBV10-3 and TRBJ1-1; no firm D call. The CDR3 contains 12 residues. Germline-derived CDR1 and CDR2 are ENHRY and SYGVKD. The V end was cut by 11 bases, the J end by 5 bases, with 15 bases between. CDR3 bases: TGTGCCGTCGGACGGGGAGGAACTGAAGCTTTCTTT. This encodes CAVGRGGTEAFF.

The CDR3 DNA reads as TGTGCCAGCAGCCAAAGGGACAGCACAGATACGCAGTATTTT. Encoded protein: CASSQRDSTDTQYF. The chain couples TRBV7-8 to TRBJ2-3, with D possibly being TRBD1 or TRBD2 (5 bases each). The CDR3 spans 14 residues. The germline V gene has CDR1 SGHVS and CDR2 FQNEAQ. Trimming left V 5 bases short and J 0 bases short, with 9 bases between.

This chain uses TRBV21-1 with TRBJ2-3; the table assigns TRBD2, which was not confirmed against the DNA. TRBV21-1 is a pseudogene segment. The CDR3 has 19 amino acids. The CDR3 DNA reads as TGTGCCAGCAGCAAGTCTCCGGGACTAGCGGCCCCGTGCACAGATACGCAGTATTTT. Its protein is CASSKSPGLAAPCTDTQYF.

The CDR3: CASSGQGEFRGNIQYF. The CDR3 DNA sequence: TGTGCCAGCAGTGGGCAGGGGGAGTTCCGCGGAAACATTCAGTACTTC. The chain has TRBV25-1 and TRBJ2-4; 7 nucleotides match TRBD1. CDR1 MGHDK and CDR2 SYGVNS come from the germline V gene. The V segment lost 4 bases and the J segment 6 bases; nucleotides outside the gene matches: 12. CDR3 size: 16 residues.